The clone carrying this T cell receptor beta chain has more than one count but fewer than ten. The record originates from a study of beta chain features in type 1 diabetes. Study at large: Sorted cells, 90 million to 120 million in number, were examined across all samples.

Germline V CDR1 and CDR2: DFQATT, SNEGSKA (reference sequence). This CDR3 is 10 amino acids long. V lost 6 bases and J 4 bases, leaving 7 bases between the germline ends. Every bit of the isolated RNA underwent reverse transcription, so sequencing read expressed TCRB transcripts. Deep immunoSEQ sequencing covered naive, central memory and regulatory T cell samples. Clones were sequenced by immunoSEQ multiplex PCR, and TCRdb holds only the in-frame ones, with some missing. The data show 130,000 to 150,000 clones, approximately 52% seen once. This receptor was obtained from a man in his late teens or twenties in good health. Material: Tregs from blood. The chain recombines TRBV20-1 with TRBJ2-7, with a weak D call TRBD1 (6 bases). The CDR3 sequence is CSAGQYEQYF. CDR3 nucleotide sequence: TGCAGTGCCGGACAGTACGAGCAGTACTTC.